This is a list of T cell receptor beta chains from one sample in a study of OX40 agonist ivuxolimab in advanced cancers. Profiling relied on immunoSEQ multiplex PCR, and the TCRdb table lists in-frame clones only, not all of them. The sample includes 95,000 or so clones, 70% to 90% of them seen just once. Sequenced here: CD4+ or CD8+ T cells sorted from blood, sampled in a trial of the OX40 agonist ivuxolimab. These receptors all stem from an adult with an advanced solid tumor such as melanoma, head and neck, liver or kidney cancer. Both conserved end residues are part of each CDR3. A D gene is named only where the DNA matches it firmly. The size of a clone is reported for some rows only, either as once, few or many, or as a class for expanded clones.

j_call: TRBJ2-7; v_call: TRBV4-3; d_call: .; cdr3_length: 13; clone_size: .; cdr3_nt: TGCGCCAGCAGCCAGGAATCCTCCTACGAGCAGTACTTC; cdr3_aa: CASSQESSYEQYF
j_call: TRBJ2-5; v_call: TRBV19; d_call: TRBD2; cdr3_length: 15; clone_size: few; cdr3_nt: TGTGCCAGTAGTATACTGACTAGCGGGGGAGAGACCCAGTACTTC; cdr3_aa: CASSILTSGGETQYF
j_call: TRBJ1-6; v_call: TRBV7-2; d_call: .; cdr3_length: 13; clone_size: once; cdr3_nt: TGTGCCAGCAGCAGGGACTTTAATTCACCCCTCCACTTT; cdr3_aa: CASSRDFNSPLHF
j_call: TRBJ1-5; v_call: TRBV5-5; d_call: .; cdr3_length: 18; clone_size: .; cdr3_nt: TGTGCCAGCAGCTTTGCCGCGCTGGGGGTAGTGAGCAATCAGCCCCAGCATTTT; cdr3_aa: CASSFAALGVVSNQPQHF
j_call: TRBJ2-5; v_call: TRBV19; d_call: .; cdr3_length: 12; clone_size: .; cdr3_nt: TGTGCCAGTAGTTCTGGGGGAGAGACCCAGTACTTC; cdr3_aa: CASSSGGETQYF
j_call: TRBJ2-7; v_call: TRBV9; d_call: TRBD2; cdr3_length: 17; clone_size: .; cdr3_nt: TGTGCCAGCAGCGTAGACCCCGTAGCGGGAGGATCCTACGAGCAGTACTTC; cdr3_aa: CASSVDPVAGGSYEQYF
j_call: TRBJ2-7; v_call: TRBV21-1; d_call: .; cdr3_length: 16; clone_size: .; cdr3_nt: TGTGCCAGCAGCACCGCCCGGGACAGGAGCTCCTACGAGCAGTACTTC; cdr3_aa: CASSTARDRSSYEQYF
j_call: TRBJ1-2; v_call: TRBV21-1; d_call: .; cdr3_length: 16; clone_size: .; cdr3_nt: TGTGCCAGCAGCAAAACTCGCGCCGGAACTAACTATGGCTACACCTTC; cdr3_aa: CASSKTRAGTNYGYTF
j_call: TRBJ1-3; v_call: TRBV5-1; d_call: .; cdr3_length: 15; clone_size: .; cdr3_nt: TGCGCCAGCAGCGTGGGTGCCAACTCTGGAAACACCATATATTTT; cdr3_aa: CASSVGANSGNTIYF
j_call: TRBJ1-4; v_call: TRBV5-1; d_call: TRBD1; cdr3_length: 16; clone_size: .; cdr3_nt: TGCGCCAGCAGCGCGGGACAGGGTGCAACTAATGAAAAACTGTTTTTT; cdr3_aa: CASSAGQGATNEKLFF
j_call: TRBJ1-5; v_call: TRBV28; d_call: .; cdr3_length: 16; clone_size: .; cdr3_nt: .; cdr3_aa: CASSSTVGQGAGMSHF
j_call: TRBJ1-5; v_call: TRBV19; d_call: .; cdr3_length: 15; clone_size: .; cdr3_nt: TGTGCCAGTAGTATTTTAGCCACTGGAAATCAGCCCCAGCATTTT; cdr3_aa: CASSILATGNQPQHF
j_call: TRBJ2-7; v_call: TRBV20-1; d_call: .; cdr3_length: 11; clone_size: few; cdr3_nt: TGCAGTGCCACCCGGGACTACGAGCAGTACTTC; cdr3_aa: CSATRDYEQYF
j_call: TRBJ2-2; v_call: TRBV18; d_call: TRBD1; cdr3_length: 16; clone_size: .; cdr3_nt: TGTGCCAGCTCACCACGGGACAGACCGAACACCGGGGAGCTGTTTTTT; cdr3_aa: CASSPRDRPNTGELFF
j_call: TRBJ1-2; v_call: TRBV7-9; d_call: .; cdr3_length: 14; clone_size: .; cdr3_nt: TGTGCCAGCAGCTCCGGGGGCGCGTTTTATGGCTACACCTTC; cdr3_aa: CASSSGGAFYGYTF
j_call: TRBJ1-1; v_call: TRBV27; d_call: TRBD1; cdr3_length: 13; clone_size: .; cdr3_nt: TGTGCCAGCAGTTTATATAGGACAGGGGAAACTTTCTTT; cdr3_aa: CASSLYRTGETFF
j_call: TRBJ2-3; v_call: TRBV4-1; d_call: TRBD2; cdr3_length: 16; clone_size: once; cdr3_nt: TGCGCCAGCAGCCCCACCCCCGGGACTAGAGCAGATACGCAGTATTTT; cdr3_aa: CASSPTPGTRADTQYF
j_call: TRBJ2-1; v_call: TRBV6-6; d_call: TRBD1; cdr3_length: 15; clone_size: .; cdr3_nt: TGTGCCAGCAGTTACTCGAGACAGGGGGGCAATGAGCAGTTCTTC; cdr3_aa: CASSYSRQGGNEQFF
j_call: TRBJ2-7; v_call: TRBV18; d_call: .; cdr3_length: 13; clone_size: few; cdr3_nt: TGTGCCAGCTCCTACGGAACATCCTACGAGCAGTACTTC; cdr3_aa: CASSYGTSYEQYF